The entry that follows covers one T cell receptor beta chain sequence. Time point denoted: more than 5 months of natalizumab therapy. Samples T1 and T2 were drawn at 6 and 12 months of therapy, respectively. This CDR3 is built from 15 residues. V gave up 0 bases and J gave up 6 bases; unmatched junction bases: 8. Germline values: CDR1 SGHAT, CDR2 FQNNGV. The data are from a study of multiple sclerosis patients with progressive multifocal leukoencephalopathy. The assay was immunoSEQ multiplex PCR, and TCRdb's table has in-frame clones only and misses some. The sample includes about 30,000 clones, roughly 89% of them seen just once.

The sequence was obtained from a human donor with multiple sclerosis. The rearrangement uses TRBV11-2 and TRBJ2-7; TRBD2 matches at 7 bases. Sequenced material: PBMCs, taken from a patient treated with natalizumab. The CDR3 DNA sequence: TGTGCCAGCAGCTTAGATCCAGCGGGAATAAGCGAGCAGTACTTC. Encoded protein: CASSLDPAGISEQYF. Supplemented by reference TRBV11-2 and TRBJ2-7, the full variable domain reads EAGVAQSPRYKIIEKRQSVAFWCNPISGHATLYWYQQILGQGPKLLIQFQNNGVVDDSQLPKDRFSAERLKGVDSTLKIQPAKLEDSAVYLCASSLDPAGISEQYFGPGTRLTVT.